The T cell receptor (beta chain) described here comes from a study of T cell responses to AZD1222 COVID-19 vaccine. General study points: Spike as a whole was targeted by vaccine-associated CD4 TCRs, dominant at 160-218 and 743-854. Donors were chiefly white British, with a greater number of females, and clonal diversity was perhaps underestimated. Baseline seropositives among AZD1222 recipients totaled only five to seven. After the peak T cell response, and only then, were repertoires sampled.

Worth noting for this clone: Its antigen remains unidentified.

In germline, CDR1 is LNHDA, CDR2 SQIVND (reference sequence). The ends lost 6 bases at V and 3 bases at J; junction bases unmatched: 6. This CDR3 has 15 residues. The assay was immunoSEQ multiplex PCR, and TCRdb's table has in-frame clones only and misses some. Among some 200,000 clones, roughly 93% were seen once, and the ten largest hold 0.99%. V and J are TRBV19 and TRBJ1-5; 9 nucleotides line up with TRBD1. This clonotype was obtained from an adult in good health. The input for sequencing was peripheral blood, taken on day 0 of AZD1222 vaccination. CDR3 coding DNA: TGTGCCAGTAGGGAACAGGGGGCAACCAATCAGCCCCAGCATTTT. Residues: CASREQGATNQPQHF.